The 6 T cell receptor beta chains given below trace back to one sample, sequenced in a study of blood T cell repertoires in COVID-19. The repertoire was sequenced with immunoSEQ multiplex PCR; TCRdb's copy has only in-frame clones and lacks some. This sample carries a few hundred thousand clones, just under 85% of them seen once, and the ten largest clones take around 4.2%. Input material: peripheral blood. Receptor source: a woman in her forties or fifties with active or convalescent COVID-19.

The genes are TRBV30 and TRBJ2-1; weak D call: TRBD1 (5 bases). Germline V gives CDR1 GTSNPN, CDR2 SVGIG (reference sequence). This CDR3 has 13 residues. Trimming left V 4 bases short and J 3 bases short, with 10 bases between. This chain's CDR3 is CAWKGLFYNEQFF. CDR3 DNA sequence: TGTGCCTGGAAGGGGTTGTTCTACAATGAGCAGTTCTTC.

The chain links TRBV28 to TRBJ1-1; 7 bases agree with TRBD1. The CDR3 has 12 residues. Germline-derived CDR1 and CDR2 are MDHEN and SYDVKM. The V gene end was trimmed by 6 bases and the J gene end by 7 bases; junction bases not matched to a gene: 5. Here the CDR3 reads CASSRRQGEAFF. CDR3 nucleotide sequence: TGTGCCAGCAGCCGAAGACAGGGTGAAGCTTTCTTT.

This sequence joins TRBV27 and TRBJ1-2, with 9 bases aligning to TRBD1. V dropped 6 bases and J dropped 4; count of bases not matched to a gene: 15. This CDR3 is 17 amino acids long. Germline-derived CDR1 and CDR2 are MNHEY and SMNVEV (reference sequence). The chain's CDR3 is CASSFKGAGTGFYGYTF. The CDR3 DNA is TGTGCCAGCAGCTTTAAGGGGGCCGGGACAGGGTTCTATGGCTACACCTTC.

V gene TRBV5-1 combines with J gene TRBJ2-3, with no clear D. The CDR3 length is 15 residues. The V end lost 1 base, the J end lost 4 bases, and 13 bases lay between the germline ends. Per germline, CDR1 SGHRS and CDR2 YFSETQ. The CDR3 sequence is CASSLQAPAADTQYF. The CDR3 DNA reads as TGCGCCAGCAGCTTGCAAGCGCCTGCTGCAGATACGCAGTATTTT.

This clone was observed a single time. The genes are TRBV28 and TRBJ2-1; D may be TRBD2 (6 bases). Germline-derived CDR1 and CDR2 are MDHEN and SYDVKM. The CDR3 runs to 13 residues. The V end was cut by 6 bases, the J end by 5 bases, with 11 bases between. Here the CDR3 reads CASRQGLNNEQFF. CDR3 nucleotide sequence: TGTGCCAGCAGGCAGGGACTCAACAATGAGCAGTTCTTC.

Comment on this clone: Mismatch with germline at one junction end may stem from a read error. The CDR3 protein is CASSLGGGSPLHF. The CDR3 DNA follows: TGTGCCAGCAGTTTAGGGGGGGGTTCACCCCTCCACTTT. The chain couples TRBV7-8 to TRBJ1-6, with a weak D call TRBD1 (6 bases). The CDR3 has 13 amino acids. Germline V gene lookup returns CDR1 SGHVS and CDR2 FQNEAQ.